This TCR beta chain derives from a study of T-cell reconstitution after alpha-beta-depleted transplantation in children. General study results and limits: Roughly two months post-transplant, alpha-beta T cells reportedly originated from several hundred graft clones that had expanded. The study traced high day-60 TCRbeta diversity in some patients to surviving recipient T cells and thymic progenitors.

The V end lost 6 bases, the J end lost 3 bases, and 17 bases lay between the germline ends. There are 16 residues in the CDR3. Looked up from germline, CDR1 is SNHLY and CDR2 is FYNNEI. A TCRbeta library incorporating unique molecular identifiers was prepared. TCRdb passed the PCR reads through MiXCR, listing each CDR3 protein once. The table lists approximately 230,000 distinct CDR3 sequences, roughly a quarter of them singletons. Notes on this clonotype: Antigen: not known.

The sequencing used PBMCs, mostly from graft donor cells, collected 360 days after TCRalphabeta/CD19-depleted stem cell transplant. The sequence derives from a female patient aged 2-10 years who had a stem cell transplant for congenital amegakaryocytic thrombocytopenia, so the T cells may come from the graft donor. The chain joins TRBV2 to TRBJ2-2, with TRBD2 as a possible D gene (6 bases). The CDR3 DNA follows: TGTGCCAGCAGCATCACCCCCCGGGACTACACCGGGGAGCTGTTTTTT. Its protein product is CASSITPRDYTGELFF.